Shown below are 32 T cell receptor beta chains from a single sample sequenced in a study of CXCR3-negative and CXCR3-positive naive CD8 T cells. The study made its TRB cDNA libraries by 5' RACE, adding UMI labels. TCRdb reprocessed the 5' RACE reads, with one entry per CDR3 protein and no DNA. There are around 48,000 distinct CDR3 sequences in the sample, with over 14% held by the top ten. The material sequenced was memory CD8+ T cells from blood. These receptors were obtained from a human donor in good health. Some clones in this sample may be carry-over from other donors' samples.

The chain has TRBV29-1 and TRBJ2-7; the TCRdb call, TRBD1, lacks DNA for checking. This CDR3 comprises 15 residues. Per the germline V gene, CDR1 is SQVTM and CDR2 is ANQGSEA. The CDR3 sequence: CSVPLENGGGYEQYF.

The V gene is TRBV14, the J gene TRBJ2-7; the TRBD2 assignment by TCRdb is unverifiable without DNA. CDR1 SGHDN and CDR2 FVKESK come from the germline V gene. The CDR3 covers 16 residues. CDR3: CASSQNLIAGGYEQYF.

The chain couples TRBV29-1 to TRBJ1-1. This CDR3 contains 12 residues. CDR1 SQVTM and CDR2 ANQGSEA come from the germline V gene. The CDR3 reads CSVQTANTEAFF.

The chain has TRBV4-2 and TRBJ2-2; TCRdb lists TRBD1, though no DNA is available to test this call. CDR1 is LGHNA and CDR2 is YNFKEQ in the germline V gene. The CDR3 is made up of 15 amino acids. CDR3 region: CASRFEDRNTGELFF.

This chain links TRBV13 with TRBJ1-2; TCRdb outputs TRBD1, but without DNA this stays unchecked. The CDR3 has 16 amino acids. Germline assignment: CDR1 PRHDT and CDR2 FYEKMQ (reference sequence). Here the CDR3 reads CASGAGTERPNYGYTF.

The genes are TRBV12-3 or TRBV12-4 and TRBJ2-1; the TCRdb D gene call, TRBD1, has no DNA to confirm it. This CDR3 contains 16 residues. CDR3 in amino acids: CASSLALWDRYGEQFF.

The V call is TRBV20-1, the J call TRBJ2-7; TCRdb reports TRBD2, a call that lacks DNA to check it against. Germline CDR1 and CDR2: DFQATT and SNEGSKA (reference sequence). This CDR3 spans 13 amino acids. CDR3 residues: CSASWARDYEQYF.

The J gene is TRBJ1-2, the V gene TRBV7-9; TCRdb returns TRBD1, unconfirmable since there is no DNA. This CDR3 has 17 amino acids. Germline CDR1 is SEHNR and CDR2 is FQNEAQ (reference sequence). The CDR3 loop is CASSPRFGLGQADGYTF.

The chain has TRBV20-1 and TRBJ2-2; as DNA is missing, the TRBD1 call by TCRdb cannot be tested. The CDR3 spans 15 residues. Per germline, CDR1 DFQATT and CDR2 SNEGSKA (reference sequence). The CDR3 region is CSARLTGNEAGELFF.

CDR3: CASSPWTSGEETQYF. This sequence joins TRBV5-4 and TRBJ2-5; TCRdb lists TRBD2, though no DNA is available to test this call. The germline V gene encodes CDR1 SGHNT and CDR2 YYREEE (reference sequence). The CDR3 spans 15 residues.

The J gene is TRBJ2-3, the V gene TRBV12-3 or TRBV12-4. This CDR3 spans 14 amino acids. The CDR3: CASSLAPFPDTQYF.

The CDR3 sequence is CASSQEQPMSSYNQQFF. The chain is built from TRBV4-3 and TRBJ2-1. Per the germline V gene, CDR1 is LGHNA and CDR2 is YSLEER. CDR3 size: 17 residues.

CDR3 sequence reads: CSVEDAGLGEQYF. This chain connects TRBV29-1 to TRBJ2-7; TCRdb gives TRBD1 as the D gene, but with no DNA this cannot be confirmed. The CDR3 has 13 amino acids. Germline-derived CDR1 and CDR2 are SQVTM and ANQGSEA.

The chain carries TRBV7-9 and TRBJ2-7; TCRdb's D call of TRBD2 is untestable without DNA. The CDR3 has 16 residues. Germline-derived CDR1 and CDR2 are SEHNR and FQNEAQ (reference sequence). CDR3 protein: CASSPMTSGRVYEQYF.

The CDR3: CASSQGDTSYNEQFF. This chain connects TRBV3-1 to TRBJ2-1. The CDR3 has 15 residues. Germline V gene lookup returns CDR1 LGHDT and CDR2 YNNKEL (reference sequence).

The chain combines TRBV12-3 or TRBV12-4 with TRBJ2-5; TCRdb gives TRBD1 as the D gene, but with no DNA this cannot be confirmed. This CDR3 has 15 residues. The CDR3 here is CASSPGTGSQETQYF.

The V call is TRBV19, the J call TRBJ2-2; TCRdb's D call of TRBD1 is untestable without DNA. Germline values: CDR1 LNHDA, CDR2 SQIVND (reference sequence). The CDR3 sequence is 16 residues long. CDR3 amino acids: CASSIDVWGAGRELFF.

This chain connects TRBV29-1 to TRBJ1-3. The CDR3 consists of 12 residues. The germline gives CDR1 SQVTM, CDR2 ANQGSEA. Here the CDR3 reads CSVVAPGNTIYF.

The J gene is TRBJ2-1, the V gene TRBV7-3; no DNA is available, so the TRBD2 call from TCRdb remains unchecked. CDR3 length equals 14 residues. CDR1 SGHTA and CDR2 FQGTGA come from the germline V gene. The CDR3 sequence: CASSPGLVPHEQFF.

The chain carries TRBV7-9 and TRBJ2-7. CDR1 and CDR2 (germline): SEHNR, FQNEAQ (reference sequence). The CDR3 sequence is 13 residues long. Here the CDR3 reads CASSRTHSYEQYF.

CDR3 protein: CASSDGQGAGELFF. The rearrangement links TRBV6-4 to TRBJ2-2; there is no DNA to check the TCRdb D call of TRBD1. Germline CDR1 reads MRHNA; CDR2 reads SNTAGT. This CDR3 is 14 amino acids long.

This chain connects TRBV4-2 to TRBJ2-7. This CDR3 contains 17 residues. Looked up from germline, CDR1 is LGHNA and CDR2 is YNFKEQ. The CDR3 protein is CASSQELLLGRAYEQYF.

The CDR3 sequence is CASSLHMAAQHF. The rearrangement links TRBV28 to TRBJ1-5. The CDR3 sequence is 12 residues long. Per germline, CDR1 MDHEN and CDR2 SYDVKM.

The rearrangement links TRBV5-1 to TRBJ2-3; TCRdb names TRBD2, which stays unverified in the absence of DNA. CDR3 length equals 16 residues. CDR1 and CDR2 from the germline V gene are SGHRS and YFSETQ. Here the CDR3 reads CASSPLAGGRPDTQYF.

J is TRBJ2-7 and V is TRBV6-2 or TRBV6-3; TCRdb names TRBD1, which stays unverified in the absence of DNA. CDR1 and CDR2 from the germline V gene are MNHEY and SVGEGT. CDR3 length: 16 amino acids. CDR3 region: CASSLLGEGRLGEQYF.

V is TRBV18 and J is TRBJ1-2; as DNA is missing, the TRBD1 call by TCRdb cannot be tested. The germline V gene encodes CDR1 KGHSH and CDR2 LQKENI. The CDR3 totals 15 residues. The CDR3 sequence: CASSPPGRGTYGYTF. The full variable domain, its missing parts supplied by reference TRBV18 and TRBJ1-2, is NAGVMQNPRHLVRRRGQEARLRCSPMKGHSHVYWYRQLPEEGLKFMVYLQKENIIDESGMPKERFSAEFPKEGPSILRIQQVVRGDSAAYFCASSPPGRGTYGYTFGSGTRLTVV.

The chain uses TRBV20-1 and TRBJ1-2. Germline V gene sequence: CDR1 DFQATT, CDR2 SNEGSKA (reference sequence). CDR3 length equals 13 residues. This CDR3 reads CSAGLTGKGGYTF.

The rearrangement joins TRBV4-1 to TRBJ2-7; as DNA is missing, the TRBD2 call by TCRdb cannot be tested. This CDR3 is built from 16 residues. CDR1 MGHRA and CDR2 YSYEKL come from the germline V gene. CDR3 sequence: CASSQDHPGLSYEQYF.

The rearrangement joins TRBV20-1 to TRBJ2-5; the D gene TCRdb calls, TRBD2, cannot be checked with no DNA. CDR1 and CDR2 (germline): DFQATT, SNEGSKA (reference sequence). The CDR3 has 14 residues. CDR3: CSARDGRGQETQYF.

The chain uses TRBV9 and TRBJ1-1. The CDR3 has 13 residues. Germline values: CDR1 SGDLS, CDR2 YYNGEE. This chain's CDR3 is CASSVGNEAEAFF. The full variable domain, rest sourced from reference TRBV9 and TRBJ1-1, is DSGVTQTPKHLITATGQRVTLRCSPRSGDLSVYWYQQSLDQGLQFLIQYYNGEERAKGNILERFSAQQFPDLHSELNLSSLELGDSALYFCASSVGNEAEAFFGQGTRLTVV.

The V call is TRBV27, the J call TRBJ2-7; TCRdb indicates TRBD1, and absent DNA this call remains unverified. Per germline, CDR1 MNHEY and CDR2 SMNVEV (reference sequence). The CDR3 is made up of 13 amino acids. The CDR3: CASSLRVGQEQYF.

The rearrangement links TRBV7-2 to TRBJ2-1; TCRdb picks TRBD1, but there is no DNA to check that call. The V gene's germline CDR1 is SGHTA and CDR2 FQGNSA. The CDR3 is 12 amino acids. The CDR3 spells CASKPSPGEQFF.